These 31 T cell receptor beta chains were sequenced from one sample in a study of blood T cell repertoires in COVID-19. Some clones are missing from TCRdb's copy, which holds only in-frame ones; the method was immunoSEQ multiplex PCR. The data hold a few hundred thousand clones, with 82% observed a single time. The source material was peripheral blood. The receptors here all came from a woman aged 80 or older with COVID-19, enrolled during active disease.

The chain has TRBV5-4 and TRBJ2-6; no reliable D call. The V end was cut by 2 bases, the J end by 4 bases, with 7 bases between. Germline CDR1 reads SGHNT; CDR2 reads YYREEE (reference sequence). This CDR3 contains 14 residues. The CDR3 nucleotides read TGTGCCAGCAGCTTAGACTCCGGGGCCAACGTCCTGACTTTC. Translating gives CASSLDSGANVLTF. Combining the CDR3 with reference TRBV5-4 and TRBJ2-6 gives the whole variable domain ETGVTQSPTHLIKTRGQQVTLRCSSQSGHNTVSWYQQALGQGPQFIFQYYREEENGRGNFPPRFSGLQFPNYSSELNVNALELDDSALYLCASSLDSGANVLTFGAGSRLTVL.

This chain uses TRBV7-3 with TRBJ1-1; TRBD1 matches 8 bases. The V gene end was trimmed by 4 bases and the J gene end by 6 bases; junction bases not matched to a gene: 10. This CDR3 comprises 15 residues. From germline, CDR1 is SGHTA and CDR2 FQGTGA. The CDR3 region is CASSSGQGRFAEAFF. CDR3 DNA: TGTGCCAGCAGCTCAGGACAGGGCCGGTTCGCTGAAGCTTTCTTT.

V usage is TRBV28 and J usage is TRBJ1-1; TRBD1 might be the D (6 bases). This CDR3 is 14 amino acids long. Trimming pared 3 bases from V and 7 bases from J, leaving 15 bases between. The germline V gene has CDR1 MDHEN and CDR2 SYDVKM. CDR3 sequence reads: CASSLTVTQGEAFF. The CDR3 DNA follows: TGTGCCAGCAGTTTGACAGTCACACAGGGTGAAGCTTTCTTT.

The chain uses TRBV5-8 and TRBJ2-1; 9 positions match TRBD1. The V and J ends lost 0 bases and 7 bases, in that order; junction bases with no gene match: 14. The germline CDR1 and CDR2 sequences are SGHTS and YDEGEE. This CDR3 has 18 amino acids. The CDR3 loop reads CASSLAVGYGTGINEQFF. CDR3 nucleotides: TGTGCCAGCAGCTTGGCAGTTGGGTACGGGACAGGGATAAATGAGCAGTTCTTC.

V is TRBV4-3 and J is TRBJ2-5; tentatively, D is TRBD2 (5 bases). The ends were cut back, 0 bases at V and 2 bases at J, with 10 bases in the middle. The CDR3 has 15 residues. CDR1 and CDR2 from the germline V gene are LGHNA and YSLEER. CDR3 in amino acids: CASSQDRTGQETQYF. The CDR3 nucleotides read TGCGCCAGCAGCCAAGATCGGACGGGGCAAGAGACCCAGTACTTC.

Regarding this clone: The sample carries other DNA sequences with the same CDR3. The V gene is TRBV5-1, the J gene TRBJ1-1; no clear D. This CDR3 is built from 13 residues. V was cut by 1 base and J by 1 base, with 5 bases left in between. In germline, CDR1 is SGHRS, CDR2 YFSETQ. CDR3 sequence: CASSLTGNTEAFF. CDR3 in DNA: TGCGCCAGCAGCTTGACGGGGAACACTGAAGCTTTCTTT.

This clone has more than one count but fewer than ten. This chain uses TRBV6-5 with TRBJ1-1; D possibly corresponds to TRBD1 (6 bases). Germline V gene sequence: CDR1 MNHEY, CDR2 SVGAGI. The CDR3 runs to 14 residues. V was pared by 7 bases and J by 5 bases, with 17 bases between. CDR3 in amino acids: CASTVGGAKTEAFF. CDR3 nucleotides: TGTGCCAGCACCGTTGGGGGGGCGAAGACTGAAGCTTTCTTT.

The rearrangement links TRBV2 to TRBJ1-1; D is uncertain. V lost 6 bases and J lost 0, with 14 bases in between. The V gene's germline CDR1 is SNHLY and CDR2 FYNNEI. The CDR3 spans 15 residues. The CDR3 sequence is CASRPLSSVNTEAFF. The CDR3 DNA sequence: TGTGCCAGCAGACCCCTCAGCAGCGTGAACACTGAAGCTTTCTTT.

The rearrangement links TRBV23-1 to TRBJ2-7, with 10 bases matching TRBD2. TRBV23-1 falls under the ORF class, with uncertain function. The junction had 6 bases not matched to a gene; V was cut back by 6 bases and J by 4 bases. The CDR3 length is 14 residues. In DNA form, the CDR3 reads TGCGCCAGCAGCCAGCCGGGACTAGCGTACGAGCAGTACTTC. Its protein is CASSQPGLAYEQYF.

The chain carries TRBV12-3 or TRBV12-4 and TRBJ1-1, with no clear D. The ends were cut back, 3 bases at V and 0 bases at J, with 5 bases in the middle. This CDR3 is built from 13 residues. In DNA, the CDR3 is TGTGCCAGCAGTTTTAGAGTGAACACTGAAGCTTTCTTT. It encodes CASSFRVNTEAFF.

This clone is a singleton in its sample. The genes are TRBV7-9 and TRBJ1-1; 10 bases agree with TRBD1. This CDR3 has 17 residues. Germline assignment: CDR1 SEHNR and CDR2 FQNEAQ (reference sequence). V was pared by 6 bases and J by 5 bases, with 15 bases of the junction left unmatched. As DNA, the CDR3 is TGTGCCAGCAGGCACCGACAGGGGGCGGGTAGAGGGACTGAAGCTTTCTTT. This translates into CASRHRQGAGRGTEAFF. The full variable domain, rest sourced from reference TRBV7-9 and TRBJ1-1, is DTGVSQNPRHKITKRGQNVTFRCDPISEHNRLYWYRQTLGQGPEFLTYFQNEAQLEKSRLLSDRFSAERPKGSFSTLEIQRTEQGDSAMYLCASRHRQGAGRGTEAFFGQGTRLTVV.

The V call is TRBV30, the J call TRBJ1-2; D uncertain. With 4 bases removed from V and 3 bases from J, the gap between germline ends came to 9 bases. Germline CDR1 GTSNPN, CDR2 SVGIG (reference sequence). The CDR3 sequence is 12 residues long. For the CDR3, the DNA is TGTGCCTGGACAGGCAAGTACTATGGCTACACCTTC. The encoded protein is CAWTGKYYGYTF.

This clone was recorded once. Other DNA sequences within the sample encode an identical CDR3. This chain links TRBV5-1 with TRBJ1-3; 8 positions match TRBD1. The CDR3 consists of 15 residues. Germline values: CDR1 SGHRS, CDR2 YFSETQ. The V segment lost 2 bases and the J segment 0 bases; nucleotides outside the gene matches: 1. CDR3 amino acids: CASSLTGGSGNTIYF. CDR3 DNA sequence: TGCGCCAGCAGCTTAACAGGGGGCTCTGGAAACACCATATATTTT. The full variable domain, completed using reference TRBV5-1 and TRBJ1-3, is KAGVTQTPRYLIKTRGQQVTLSCSPISGHRSVSWYQQTPGQGLQFLFEYFSETQRNKGNFPGRFSGRQFSNSRSEMNVSTLELGDSALYLCASSLTGGSGNTIYFGEGSWLTVV.

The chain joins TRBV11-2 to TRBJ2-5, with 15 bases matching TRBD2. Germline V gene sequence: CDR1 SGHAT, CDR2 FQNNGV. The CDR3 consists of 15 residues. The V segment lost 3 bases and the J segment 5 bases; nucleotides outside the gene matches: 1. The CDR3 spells CASSFGLAGGETQYF. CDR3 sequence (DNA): TGTGCCAGCAGCTTCGGACTAGCGGGGGGGGAGACCCAGTACTTC. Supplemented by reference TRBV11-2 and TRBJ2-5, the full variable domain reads EAGVAQSPRYKIIEKRQSVAFWCNPISGHATLYWYQQILGQGPKLLIQFQNNGVVDDSQLPKDRFSAERLKGVDSTLKIQPAKLEDSAVYLCASSFGLAGGETQYFGPGTRLLVL.

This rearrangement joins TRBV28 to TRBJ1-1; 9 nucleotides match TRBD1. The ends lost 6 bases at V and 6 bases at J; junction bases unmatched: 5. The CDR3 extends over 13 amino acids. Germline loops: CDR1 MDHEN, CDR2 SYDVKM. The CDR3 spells CASRLQGAAEAFF. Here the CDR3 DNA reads TGTGCCAGCAGACTACAGGGGGCTGCTGAAGCTTTCTTT.

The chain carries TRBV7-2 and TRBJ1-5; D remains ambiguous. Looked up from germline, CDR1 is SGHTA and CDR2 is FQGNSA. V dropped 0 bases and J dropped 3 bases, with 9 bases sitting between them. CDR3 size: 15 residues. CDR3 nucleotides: TGTGCCAGCAGCTTAGCTGGCGGCCCCAATCAGCCCCAGCATTTT. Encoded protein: CASSLAGGPNQPQHF.

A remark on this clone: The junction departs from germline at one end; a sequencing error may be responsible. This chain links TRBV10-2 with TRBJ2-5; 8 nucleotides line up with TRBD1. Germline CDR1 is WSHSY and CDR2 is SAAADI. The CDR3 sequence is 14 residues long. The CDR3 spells CASSATGDQGTQYF. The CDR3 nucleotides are TGCGCCAGCAGTGCGACAGGGGATCAAGGGACCCAGTACTTC.

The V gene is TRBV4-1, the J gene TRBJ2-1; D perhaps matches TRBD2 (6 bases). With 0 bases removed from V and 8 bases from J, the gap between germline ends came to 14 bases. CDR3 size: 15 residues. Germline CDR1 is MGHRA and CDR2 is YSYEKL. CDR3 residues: CASSQETSSWDEQFF. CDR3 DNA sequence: TGCGCCAGCAGCCAAGAGACTAGTTCTTGGGATGAGCAGTTCTTC.

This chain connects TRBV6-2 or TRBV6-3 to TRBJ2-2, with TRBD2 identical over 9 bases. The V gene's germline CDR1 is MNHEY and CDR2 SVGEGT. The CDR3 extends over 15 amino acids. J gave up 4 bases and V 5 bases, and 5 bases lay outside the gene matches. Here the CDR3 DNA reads TGTGCCAGCAGTACTGGGACTAGCACCACCGGGGAGCTGTTTTTT. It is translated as CASSTGTSTTGELFF.

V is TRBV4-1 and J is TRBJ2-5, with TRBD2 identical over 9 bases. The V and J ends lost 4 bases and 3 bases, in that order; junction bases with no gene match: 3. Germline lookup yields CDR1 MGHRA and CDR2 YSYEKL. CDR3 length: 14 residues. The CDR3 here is CASSRGGAKETQYF. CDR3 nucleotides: TGCGCCAGCAGCCGCGGGGGGGCCAAAGAGACCCAGTACTTC.

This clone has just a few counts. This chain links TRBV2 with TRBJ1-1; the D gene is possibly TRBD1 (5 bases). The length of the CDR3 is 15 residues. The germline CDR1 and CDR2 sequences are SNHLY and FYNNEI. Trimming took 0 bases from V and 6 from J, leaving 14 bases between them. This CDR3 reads CASSEARQGDAEAFF. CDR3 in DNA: TGTGCCAGCAGTGAAGCGCGCCAGGGTGACGCTGAAGCTTTCTTT.

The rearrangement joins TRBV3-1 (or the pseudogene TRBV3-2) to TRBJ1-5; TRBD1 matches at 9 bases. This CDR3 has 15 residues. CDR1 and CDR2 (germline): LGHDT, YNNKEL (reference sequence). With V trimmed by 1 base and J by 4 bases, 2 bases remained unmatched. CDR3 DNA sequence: TGTGCCAGCAGCCAAGCTGGGACAGGGAATCAGCCCCAGCATTTT. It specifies CASSQAGTGNQPQHF.

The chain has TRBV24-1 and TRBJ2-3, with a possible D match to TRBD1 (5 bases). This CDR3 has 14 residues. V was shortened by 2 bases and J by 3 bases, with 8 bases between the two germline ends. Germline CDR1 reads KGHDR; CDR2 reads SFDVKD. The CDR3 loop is CATSDSQVTDTQYF. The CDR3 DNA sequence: TGTGCCACCAGTGATTCACAGGTTACAGATACGCAGTATTTT.

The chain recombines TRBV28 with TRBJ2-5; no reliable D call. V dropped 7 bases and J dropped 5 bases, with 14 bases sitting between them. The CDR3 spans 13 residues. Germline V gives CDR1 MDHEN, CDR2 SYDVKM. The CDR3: CASNLWARETQYF. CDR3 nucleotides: TGTGCCAGCAACTTATGGGCTAGGGAGACCCAGTACTTC.

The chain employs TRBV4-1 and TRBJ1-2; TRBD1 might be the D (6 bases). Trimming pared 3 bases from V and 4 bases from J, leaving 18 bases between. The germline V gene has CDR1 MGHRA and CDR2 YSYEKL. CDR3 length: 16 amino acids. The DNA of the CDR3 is TGCGCCAGCAGCCAGACGGACAGCGTCAGGTCCTATGGCTACACCTTC. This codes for CASSQTDSVRSYGYTF.

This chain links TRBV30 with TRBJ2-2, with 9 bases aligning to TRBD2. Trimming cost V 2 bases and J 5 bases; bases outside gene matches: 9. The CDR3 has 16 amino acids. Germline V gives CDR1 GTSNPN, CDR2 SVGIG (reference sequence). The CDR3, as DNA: TGTGCCTGGAGTCCCCAAAGGGCGGGAGGGACCGGGGAGCTGTTTTTT. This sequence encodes CAWSPQRAGGTGELFF.

The chain's CDR3 is CASRLGGMNTEAFF. CDR3 sequence (DNA): TGTGCCAGCAGGCTGGGGGGGATGAACACTGAAGCTTTCTTT. V is TRBV11-1 and J is TRBJ1-1; a weak D match, TRBD1 (5 bases). Looked up from germline, CDR1 is SGHAT and CDR2 is FQDESV (reference sequence). The CDR3 covers 14 residues. Trimming stripped 6 bases from V and 0 bases from J, with 11 bases between.

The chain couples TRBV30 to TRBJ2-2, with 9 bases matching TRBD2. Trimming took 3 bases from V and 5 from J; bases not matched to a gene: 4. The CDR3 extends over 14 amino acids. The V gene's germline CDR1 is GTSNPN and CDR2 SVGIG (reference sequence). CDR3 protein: CAWSASGTTGELFF. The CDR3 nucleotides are TGTGCCTGGAGCGCTAGCGGGACGACCGGGGAGCTGTTTTTT.

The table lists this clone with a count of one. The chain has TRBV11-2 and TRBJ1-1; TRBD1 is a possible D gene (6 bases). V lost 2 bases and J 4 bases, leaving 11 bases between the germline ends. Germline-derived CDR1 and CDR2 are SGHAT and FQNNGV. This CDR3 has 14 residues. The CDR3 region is CASSLHRESTEAFF. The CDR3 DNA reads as TGTGCCAGCAGCTTACACAGGGAGAGCACTGAAGCTTTCTTT.

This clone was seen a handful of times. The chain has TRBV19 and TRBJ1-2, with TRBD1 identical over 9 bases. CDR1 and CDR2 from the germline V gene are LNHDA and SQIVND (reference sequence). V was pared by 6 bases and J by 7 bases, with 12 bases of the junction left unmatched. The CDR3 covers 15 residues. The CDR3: CASRTGTGTSGGYTF. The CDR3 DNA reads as TGTGCCAGTAGAACCGGGACAGGGACTTCGGGTGGCTACACCTTC. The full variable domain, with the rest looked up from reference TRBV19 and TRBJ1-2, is DGGITQSPKYLFRKEGQNVTLSCEQNLNHDAMYWYRQDPGQGLRLIYYSQIVNDFQKGDIAEGYSVSREKKESFPLTVTSAQKNPTAFYLCASRTGTGTSGGYTFGSGTRLTVV.

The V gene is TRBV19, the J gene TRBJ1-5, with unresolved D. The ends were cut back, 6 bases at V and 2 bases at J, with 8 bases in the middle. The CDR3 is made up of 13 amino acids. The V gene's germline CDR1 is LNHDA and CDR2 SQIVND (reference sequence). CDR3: CASSREGNQPQHF. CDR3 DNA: TGTGCCAGTAGCCGGGAGGGCAATCAGCCCCAGCATTTT.